The sample holds a few counts of the clone carrying this TCR beta chain. Its antigen is not known. This entry belongs to a study of cytomegalovirus exposure and HLA in healthy donors. Regarding the study as a whole: There were reportedly fewer N-insertions in an Asian-associated ancestry cluster than the approximately 630-donor mean, in a later analysis. Rare TCR sequences predominated, though certain public TCRs were found in many donors.

The PCR was carried out with 60 Vbeta primers and 13 Jbeta primers. Generated by immunoSEQ multiplex PCR, the TCRdb table keeps only in-frame clones and is missing some. The sample yields some 160,000 clones, 70% to 85% seen once. The sample consisted of PBMCs. The TCR sequence derives from a male donor in good health and CMV-seronegative.

The CDR3 region has the DNA TGTGCCAGCAGCTTAGGGGGGGACTACGAGCAGTACTTC. Encoded protein: CASSLGGDYEQYF. J is TRBJ2-7 and V is TRBV7-9; tentatively, D is TRBD2 (6 bases). CDR1 and CDR2 (germline): SEHNR, FQNEAQ (reference sequence). The ends were cut back, 1 base at V and 3 bases at J, with 7 bases in the middle. This CDR3 region has 13 residues.